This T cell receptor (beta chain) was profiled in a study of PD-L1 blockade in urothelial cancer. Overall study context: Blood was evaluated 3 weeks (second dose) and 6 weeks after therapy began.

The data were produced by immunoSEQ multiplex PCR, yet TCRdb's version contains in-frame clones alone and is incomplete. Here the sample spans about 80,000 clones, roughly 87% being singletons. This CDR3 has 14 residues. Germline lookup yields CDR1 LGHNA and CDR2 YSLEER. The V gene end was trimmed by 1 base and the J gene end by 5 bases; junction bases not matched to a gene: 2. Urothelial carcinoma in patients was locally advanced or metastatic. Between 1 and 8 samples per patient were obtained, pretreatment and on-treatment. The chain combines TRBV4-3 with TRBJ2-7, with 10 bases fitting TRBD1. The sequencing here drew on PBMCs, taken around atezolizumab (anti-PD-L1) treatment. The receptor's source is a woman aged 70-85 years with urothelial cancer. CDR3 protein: CASSQAGTGDEQYF. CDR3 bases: TGCGCCAGCAGCCAAGCCGGGACAGGGGACGAGCAGTACTTC.